The clone carrying this T cell receptor beta chain was picked up many times. Its antigen is undetermined. CDR1 is LNHNV and CDR2 is YYDKDF in the germline V gene (reference sequence). The ends lost 6 bases at V and 3 bases at J; junction bases unmatched: 5. The CDR3 contains 14 residues. This record belongs to a study of CD8+CD57+ T cells in acquired aplastic anemia. At the level of the study: Recorded DNA amounts for sorted CD4+ and CD8+ cells had an average of approximately 3 ug. Mean read depth for CD4+ cells from healthy donors was around 11 million.

Study results and limitations: The study found no significant CD8+ Simpson's diversity difference between patients and controls. Some 31 shared CD8+ CDR3s appeared highly expressed within patients' immunodominant clones.

Genomic DNA templated the TCR beta VDJ and CDR3 profiling. TCRdb analysed the reads with MiXCR anew, one entry per CDR3 protein. The sample has around 180,000 distinct CDR3 sequences; about 64% are singletons. V and J are TRBV15 and TRBJ2-1; 7 positions match TRBD2. The source material was sorted CD4+, CD8+, or CD8+CD57+ T cells (not recorded which) from PBMCs. The receptor comes from a human donor in good health. The CDR3 DNA sequence: TGTGCCACCAGACCTAGCGGAGACTACAATGAGCAGTTCTTC. Translation: CATRPSGDYNEQFF.